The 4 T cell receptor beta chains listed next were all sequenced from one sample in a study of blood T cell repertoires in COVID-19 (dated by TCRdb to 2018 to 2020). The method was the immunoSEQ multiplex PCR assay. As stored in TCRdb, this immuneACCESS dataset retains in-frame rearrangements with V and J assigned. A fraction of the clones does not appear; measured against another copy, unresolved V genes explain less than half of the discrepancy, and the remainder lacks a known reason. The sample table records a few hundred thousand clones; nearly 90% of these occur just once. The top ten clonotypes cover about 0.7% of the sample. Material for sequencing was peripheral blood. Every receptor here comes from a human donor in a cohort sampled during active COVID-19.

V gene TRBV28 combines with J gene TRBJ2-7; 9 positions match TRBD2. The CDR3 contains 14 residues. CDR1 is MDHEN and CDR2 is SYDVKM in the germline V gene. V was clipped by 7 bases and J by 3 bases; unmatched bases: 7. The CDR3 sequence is CASTPSGEDYEQYF. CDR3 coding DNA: TGTGCCAGCACTCCTAGCGGGGAGGACTACGAGCAGTACTTC. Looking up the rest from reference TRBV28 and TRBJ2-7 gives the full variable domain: DVKVTQSSRYLVKRTGEKVFLECVQDMDHENMFWYRQDPGLGLRLIYFSYDVKMKEKGDIPEGYSVSREKKERFSLILESASTNQTSMYLCASTPSGEDYEQYFGPGTRLTVT.

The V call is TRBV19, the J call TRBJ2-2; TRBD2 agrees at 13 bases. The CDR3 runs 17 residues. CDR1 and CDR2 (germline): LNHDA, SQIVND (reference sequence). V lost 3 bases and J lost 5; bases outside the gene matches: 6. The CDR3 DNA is TGTGCCAGTAGTATTAGTAAGACTAGCGGGGGGACCGGGGAGCTGTTTTTT. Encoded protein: CASSISKTSGGTGELFF. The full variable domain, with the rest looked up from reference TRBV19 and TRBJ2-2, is DGGITQSPKYLFRKEGQNVTLSCEQNLNHDAMYWYRQDPGQGLRLIYYSQIVNDFQKGDIAEGYSVSREKKESFPLTVTSAQKNPTAFYLCASSISKTSGGTGELFFGEGSRLTVL.

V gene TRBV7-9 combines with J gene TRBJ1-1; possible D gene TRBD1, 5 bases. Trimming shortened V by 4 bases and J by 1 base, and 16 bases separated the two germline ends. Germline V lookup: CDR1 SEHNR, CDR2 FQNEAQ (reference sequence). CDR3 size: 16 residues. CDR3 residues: CASSSPGGGSNTEAFF. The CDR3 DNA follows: TGTGCCAGCAGCTCCCCGGGGGGGGGTTCGAACACTGAAGCTTTCTTT.

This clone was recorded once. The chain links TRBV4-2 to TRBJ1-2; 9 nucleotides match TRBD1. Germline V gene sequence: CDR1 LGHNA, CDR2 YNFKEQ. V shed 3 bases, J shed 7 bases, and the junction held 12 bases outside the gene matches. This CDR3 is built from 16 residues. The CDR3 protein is CASSHELTGGAFGYTF. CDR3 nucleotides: TGTGCCAGCAGCCATGAACTAACAGGGGGCGCCTTTGGCTACACCTTC.